This TCR beta chain is from a study of cytomegalovirus exposure and HLA in healthy donors. The study's findings and limits: TCR beta chain V- and J-gene trimming was linked, in a later analysis, to a missense variant in DCLRE1C.

The CDR3 runs 17 residues. Germline V gene sequence: CDR1 ENHRY, CDR2 SYGVKD. With 7 bases clipped from V and 2 bases from J, the junction kept 11 bases outside the gene matches. Vbeta (60) and Jbeta (13) primers were used in the PCR. The assay was immunoSEQ multiplex PCR, and TCRdb's table has in-frame clones only and misses some. The sample contains under 200,000 clones, over 75% of which appear only once. Concerning this clone: Its antigen is unidentified.

The chain has TRBV10-3 and TRBJ1-1; 12 bases fit TRBD1. Material for sequencing was PBMCs. The clonotype was recovered from a woman in her thirties in good health and CMV-seronegative. The CDR3 spells CAINSVGQGAVNTEAFF. CDR3 DNA sequence: TGTGCCATCAACTCAGTGGGACAGGGGGCCGTCAACACTGAAGCTTTCTTT.